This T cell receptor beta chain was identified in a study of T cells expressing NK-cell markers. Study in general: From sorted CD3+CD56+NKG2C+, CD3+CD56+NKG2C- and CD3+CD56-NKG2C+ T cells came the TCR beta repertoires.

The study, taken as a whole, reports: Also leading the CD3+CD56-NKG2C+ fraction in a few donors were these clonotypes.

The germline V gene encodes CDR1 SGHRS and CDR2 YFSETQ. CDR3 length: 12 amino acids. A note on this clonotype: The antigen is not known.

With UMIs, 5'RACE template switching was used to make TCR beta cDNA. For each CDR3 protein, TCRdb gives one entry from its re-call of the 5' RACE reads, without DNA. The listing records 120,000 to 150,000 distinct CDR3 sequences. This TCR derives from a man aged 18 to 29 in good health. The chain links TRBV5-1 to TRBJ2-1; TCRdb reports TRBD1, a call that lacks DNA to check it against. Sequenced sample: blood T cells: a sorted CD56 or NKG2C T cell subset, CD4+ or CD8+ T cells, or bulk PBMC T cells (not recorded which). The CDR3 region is CASSFPGREQFF.